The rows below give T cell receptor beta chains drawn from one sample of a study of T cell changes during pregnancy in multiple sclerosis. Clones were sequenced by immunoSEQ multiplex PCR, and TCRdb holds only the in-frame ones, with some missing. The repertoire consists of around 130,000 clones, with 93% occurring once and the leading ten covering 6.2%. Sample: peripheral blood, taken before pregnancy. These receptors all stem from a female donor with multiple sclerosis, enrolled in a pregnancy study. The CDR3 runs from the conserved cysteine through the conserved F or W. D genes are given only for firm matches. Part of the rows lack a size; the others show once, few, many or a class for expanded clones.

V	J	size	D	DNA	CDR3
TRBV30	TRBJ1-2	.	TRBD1	TGTGCCTGGAGTATAGGACAGGGGATCTATGGCTACACCTTC	CAWSIGQGIYGYTF
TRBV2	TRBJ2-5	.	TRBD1	TGTGCCAGCAGTGCGGGACAGGGGCTAAGGGAGACCCAGTACTTC	CASSAGQGLRETQYF
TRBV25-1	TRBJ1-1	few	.	TGTGCCAGCAGTGAACAGGGTCGCCCTGAAGCTTTCTTT	CASSEQGRPEAFF
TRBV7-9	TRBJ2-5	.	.	TGTGCCAGCAGCTTAGCGCAACAACTACAAGAGACCCAGTACTTC	CASSLAQQLQETQYF
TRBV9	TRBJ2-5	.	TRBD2	TGTGCCAGCAGCACAGGGAGCGGGGGGTTAGAGACCCAGTACTTC	CASSTGSGGLETQYF
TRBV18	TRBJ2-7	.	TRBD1	TGTGCCAGCTCACCTGGACAGGGGGCGTATGCCGAGCAGTACTTC	CASSPGQGAYAEQYF
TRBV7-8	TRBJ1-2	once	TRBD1	TGTGCCAGCAGCTTAGGGATGACAGGGGGCGAAAGGAGCTACACCTTC	CASSLGMTGGERSYTF
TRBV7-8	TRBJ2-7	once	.	TGTGCCAGCAGCTTAGCGCGGCAGGGTAGTGGGCAGTACTTC	CASSLARQGSGQYF
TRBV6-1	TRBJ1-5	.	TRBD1	TGTGCCAGCAGTGAAGGAATAACAGGGGAACAGCCCCAGCATTTT	CASSEGITGEQPQHF
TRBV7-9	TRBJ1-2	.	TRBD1	TGTGCCAGCAGCCCAGGACAGGGCAACTATGGCTACACCTTC	CASSPGQGNYGYTF
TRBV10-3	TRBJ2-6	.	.	TGTGCCATCAGTGCGGTAGGGGCTGGGGCCAACGTCCTGACTTTC	CAISAVGAGANVLTF
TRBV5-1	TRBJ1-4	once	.	TGCGCCAGCAGCTTGTGGAGTGCAACTAATGAAAAACTGTTTTTT	CASSLWSATNEKLFF
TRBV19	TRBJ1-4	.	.	TGTGCCAGTAGTACCGGTGCGGGAACAACTAATGAAAAACTGTTTTTT	CASSTGAGTTNEKLFF
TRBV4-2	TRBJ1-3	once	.	TGTGCCAGCAGCCAAGACTCACTTGGAAACACCATATATTTT	CASSQDSLGNTIYF
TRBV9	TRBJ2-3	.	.	TGTGCCAGCAGCGTAGCGGGTAGGGGTGCAGATACGCAGTATTTT	CASSVAGRGADTQYF
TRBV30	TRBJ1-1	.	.	TGTGCCTGGAGTGAAACTTACACTGAAGCTTTCTTT	CAWSETYTEAFF
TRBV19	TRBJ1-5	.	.	TGTGCCAGTAGACAGGGTATCGTTAGCAATCAGCCCCAGCATTTT	CASRQGIVSNQPQHF
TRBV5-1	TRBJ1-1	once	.	TGCGCCAGCAGTCTAGTCGCCGCGGACACTGAAGCTTTCTTT	CASSLVAADTEAFF
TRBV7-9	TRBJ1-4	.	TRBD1	TGTGCCAGCAGAGGGACAGGCCCGGGGGAAAAACTGTTTTTT	CASRGTGPGEKLFF
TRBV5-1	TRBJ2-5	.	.	TGCGCCAGCACTATAGGAACAGTCCAAGAGACCCAGTACTTC	CASTIGTVQETQYF
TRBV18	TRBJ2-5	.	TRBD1	TGTGCCAGCTCACGGGACAGAGAGACCCAGTACTTC	CASSRDRETQYF
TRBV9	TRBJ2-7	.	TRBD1	TGTGCCAGCAGCCTAGGGGGACAGAGTTCCTACGAGCAGTACTTC	CASSLGGQSSYEQYF
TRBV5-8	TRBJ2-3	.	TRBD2	TGTGCCAGCAGCTTGTTACCTAGCGGGAGGTCAAGAGATACGCAGTATTTT	CASSLLPSGRSRDTQYF
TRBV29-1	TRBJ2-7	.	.	TGCAGCGTCGAGGGGGCGGGAGGTTCCTACGAGCAGTACTTC	CSVEGAGGSYEQYF
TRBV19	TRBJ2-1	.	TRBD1	TGTGCCAGTAGGGGACAGGGCGGCCATGAGCAGTTCTTC	CASRGQGGHEQFF
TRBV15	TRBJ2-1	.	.	TGTGCCACCAGCAGAGCCCGGGGGAACACGTACAATGAGCAGTTCTTC	CATSRARGNTYNEQFF
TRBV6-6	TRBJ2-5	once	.	TGTGCCAGCGCAACCCCGCGGGAACAAGAGACCCAGTACTTC	CASATPREQETQYF
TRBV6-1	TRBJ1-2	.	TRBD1	TGTGCCAGCAGTCCAGGGGGCTATGGCTACACCTTC	CASSPGGYGYTF
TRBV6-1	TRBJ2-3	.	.	TGTGCCACCCCACGGGAGTCGGCAGATACGCAGTATTTT	CATPRESADTQYF
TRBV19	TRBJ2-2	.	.	TGTGCCAGTAGTATAGGAGGGTTTCGGAACACCGGGGAGCTGTTTTTT	CASSIGGFRNTGELFF
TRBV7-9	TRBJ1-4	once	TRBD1	TGTGCCAGCAGCCGGGGGGCAACAGGGGGCAGTGAAAAACTGTTTTTT	CASSRGATGGSEKLFF
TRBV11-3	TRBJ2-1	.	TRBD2	TGTGCCAGCAGCTCGTCGGGACTAGCGGGACTAAATGAGCAGTTCTTC	CASSSSGLAGLNEQFF
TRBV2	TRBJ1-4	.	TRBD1	TGTGCCAGCAGTGAGGACAGGGGGCGGGAAAAACTGTTTTTT	CASSEDRGREKLFF